Each of the 5 T cell receptor beta chains below was sequenced from the same sample in a study of blood T cell repertoires in COVID-19. Some clones are missing from TCRdb's copy, which holds only in-frame ones; the method was immunoSEQ multiplex PCR. Seen here are fewer than 90,000 clones, about 95% observed once, and the top ten hold more than 4%. The sample comprised peripheral blood. Source of these receptors: a human donor with active COVID-19. The donor label of this sample is uncertain.

The genes are TRBV6-5 and TRBJ2-7, with TRBD2 matching over 7 bases. CDR1 is MNHEY and CDR2 is SVGAGI in the germline V gene. This CDR3 contains 13 residues. The junction had 4 bases not matched to a gene; V was cut back by 6 bases and J by 2 bases. CDR3: CASSGTTTYEQYF. The CDR3 DNA follows: TGTGCCAGCAGCGGGACTACCACCTACGAGCAGTACTTC.

The rearrangement joins TRBV15 to TRBJ2-7; 7 nucleotides agree with TRBD1. CDR3 size: 14 residues. Germline V gene sequence: CDR1 LNHNV, CDR2 YYDKDF (reference sequence). J gave up 2 bases and V 5 bases, and 6 bases lay outside the gene matches. The CDR3 reads CATSDWDSPYEQYF. Here the CDR3 DNA reads TGTGCCACCAGCGATTGGGACAGCCCCTACGAGCAGTACTTC.

The J gene is TRBJ2-1, the V gene TRBV11-3; D not resolved. The CDR3 covers 11 residues. Per the germline V gene, CDR1 is SGHNT and CDR2 is YENEEA. Trimming removed 5 bases at V and 9 bases at J, with 8 bases between. The CDR3 DNA reads TGTGCCAGCAGCCGCGAGCTTGAGCAGTTCTTC. It yields the protein CASSRELEQFF.

The rearrangement uses TRBV28 and TRBJ2-7; 7 nucleotides align to TRBD1. Germline loops: CDR1 MDHEN, CDR2 SYDVKM. This CDR3 contains 15 residues. Germline trimming cut 6 bases from V and 2 bases from J; bases unmatched to any gene: 10. CDR3 DNA sequence: TGTGCCAGCAGCTATGGACAGGAGCTAACCTACGAGCAGTACTTC. This gives the protein CASSYGQELTYEQYF. The variable domain in full, completed from reference TRBV28 and TRBJ2-7, reads DVKVTQSSRYLVKRTGEKVFLECVQDMDHENMFWYRQDPGLGLRLIYFSYDVKMKEKGDIPEGYSVSREKKERFSLILESASTNQTSMYLCASSYGQELTYEQYFGPGTRLTVT.

The chain uses TRBV27 and TRBJ2-3; 8 bases line up with TRBD1. In germline, CDR1 is MNHEY, CDR2 SMNVEV (reference sequence). The V gene end was trimmed by 1 base and the J gene end by 5 bases; junction bases not matched to a gene: 5. CDR3 length: 15 residues. The DNA of the CDR3 is TGTGCCAGCAGTTTATTTCAGGGGGCTGAAGATACGCAGTATTTT. This codes for CASSLFQGAEDTQYF.